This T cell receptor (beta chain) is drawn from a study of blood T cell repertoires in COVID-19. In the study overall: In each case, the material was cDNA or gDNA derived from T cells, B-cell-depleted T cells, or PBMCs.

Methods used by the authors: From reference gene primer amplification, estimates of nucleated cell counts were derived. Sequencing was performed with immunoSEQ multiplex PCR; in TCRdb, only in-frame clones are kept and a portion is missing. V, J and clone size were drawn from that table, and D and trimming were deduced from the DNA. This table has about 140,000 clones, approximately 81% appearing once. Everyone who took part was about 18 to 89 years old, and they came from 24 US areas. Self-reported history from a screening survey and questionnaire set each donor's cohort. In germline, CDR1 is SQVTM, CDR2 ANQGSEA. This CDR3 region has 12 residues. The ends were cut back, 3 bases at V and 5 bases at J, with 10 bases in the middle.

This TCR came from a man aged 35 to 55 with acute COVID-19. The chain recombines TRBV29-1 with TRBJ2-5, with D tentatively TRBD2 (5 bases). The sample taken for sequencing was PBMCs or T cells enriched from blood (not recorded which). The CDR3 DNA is TGCAGCGTTGACGCCAGGACTGAGACCCAGTACTTC. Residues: CSVDARTETQYF.